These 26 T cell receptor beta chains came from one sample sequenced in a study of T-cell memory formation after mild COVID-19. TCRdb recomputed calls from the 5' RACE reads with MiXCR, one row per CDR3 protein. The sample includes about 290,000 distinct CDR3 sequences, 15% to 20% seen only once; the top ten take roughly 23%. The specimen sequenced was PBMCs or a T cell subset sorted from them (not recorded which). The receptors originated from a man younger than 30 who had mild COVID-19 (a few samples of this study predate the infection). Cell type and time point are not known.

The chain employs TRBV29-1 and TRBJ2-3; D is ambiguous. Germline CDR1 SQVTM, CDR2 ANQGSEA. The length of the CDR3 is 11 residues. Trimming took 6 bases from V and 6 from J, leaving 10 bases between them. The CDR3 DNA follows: TGCAGCGTGGGTGTTTGGGATACGCAGTATTTT. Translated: CSVGVWDTQYF.

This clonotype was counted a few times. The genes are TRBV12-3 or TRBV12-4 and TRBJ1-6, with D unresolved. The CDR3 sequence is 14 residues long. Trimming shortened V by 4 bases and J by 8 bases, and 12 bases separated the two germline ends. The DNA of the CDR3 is TGTGCCAGCAGTTCGGGGATCCCAGATTCACCCCTCCACTTT. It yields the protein CASSSGIPDSPLHF.

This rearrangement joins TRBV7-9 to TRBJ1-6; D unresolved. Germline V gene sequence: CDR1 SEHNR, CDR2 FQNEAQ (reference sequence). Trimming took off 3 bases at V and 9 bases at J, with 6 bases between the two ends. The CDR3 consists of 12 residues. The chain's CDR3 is CASSFEISPLHF. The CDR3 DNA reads TGTGCCAGCAGCTTCGAGATTTCACCCCTCCACTTT. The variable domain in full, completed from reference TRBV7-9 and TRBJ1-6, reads DTGVSQNPRHKITKRGQNVTFRCDPISEHNRLYWYRQTLGQGPEFLTYFQNEAQLEKSRLLSDRFSAERPKGSFSTLEIQRTEQGDSAMYLCASSFEISPLHFGNGTRLTVT.

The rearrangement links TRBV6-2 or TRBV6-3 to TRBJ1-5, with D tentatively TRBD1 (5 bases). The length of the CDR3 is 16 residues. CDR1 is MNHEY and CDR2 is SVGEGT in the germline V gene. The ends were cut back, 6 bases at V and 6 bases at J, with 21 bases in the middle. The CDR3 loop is CASSWGNIGVIQPQHF. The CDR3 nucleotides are TGTGCCAGCAGCTGGGGCAACATCGGGGTCATTCAGCCCCAGCATTTT.

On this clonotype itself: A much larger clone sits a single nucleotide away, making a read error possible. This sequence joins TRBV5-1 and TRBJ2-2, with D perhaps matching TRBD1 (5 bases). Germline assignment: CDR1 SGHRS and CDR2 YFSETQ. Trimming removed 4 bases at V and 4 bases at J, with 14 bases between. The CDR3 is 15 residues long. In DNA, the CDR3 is TGCGCCAGCAGCCGGACAAGCACTTTCACCGGGGAGCTGTTTTTT. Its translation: CASSRTSTFTGELFF.

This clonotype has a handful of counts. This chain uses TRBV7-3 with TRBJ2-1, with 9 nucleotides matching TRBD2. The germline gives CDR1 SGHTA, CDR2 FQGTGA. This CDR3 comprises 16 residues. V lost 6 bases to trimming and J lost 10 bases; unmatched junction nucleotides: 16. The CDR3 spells CASSKRPAGGPLEQFF. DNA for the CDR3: TGTGCCAGCAGTAAGAGGCCAGCGGGGGGCCCCTTGGAGCAGTTCTTC.

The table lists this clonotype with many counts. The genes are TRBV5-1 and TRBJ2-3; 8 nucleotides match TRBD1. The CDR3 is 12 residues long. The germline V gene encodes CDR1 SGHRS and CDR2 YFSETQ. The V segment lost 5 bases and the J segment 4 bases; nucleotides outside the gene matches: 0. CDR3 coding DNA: TGCGCCAGCAGACAGGGGGCAGATACGCAGTATTTT. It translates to CASRQGADTQYF.

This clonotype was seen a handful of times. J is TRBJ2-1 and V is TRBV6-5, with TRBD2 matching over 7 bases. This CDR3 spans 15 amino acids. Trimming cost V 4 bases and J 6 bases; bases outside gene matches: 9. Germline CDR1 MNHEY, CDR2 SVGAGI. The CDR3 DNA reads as TGTGCCAGCAGTTCCCTGTGGGGGGGGTCCAATGAGCAGTTCTTC. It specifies CASSSLWGGSNEQFF.

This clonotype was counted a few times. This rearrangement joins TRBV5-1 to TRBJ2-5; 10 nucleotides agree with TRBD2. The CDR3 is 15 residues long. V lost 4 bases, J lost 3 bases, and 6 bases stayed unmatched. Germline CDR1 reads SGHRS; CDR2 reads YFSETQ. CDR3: CASSPGGTSEETQYF. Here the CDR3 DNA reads TGCGCCAGCAGCCCGGGGGGGACTAGCGAAGAGACCCAGTACTTC.

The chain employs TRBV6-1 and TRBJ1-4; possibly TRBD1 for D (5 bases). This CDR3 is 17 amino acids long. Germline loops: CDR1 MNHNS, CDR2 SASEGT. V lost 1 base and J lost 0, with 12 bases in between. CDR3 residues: CASSEVVLGATNEKLFF. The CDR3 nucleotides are TGTGCCAGCAGTGAAGTGGTCTTGGGGGCAACTAATGAAAAACTGTTTTTT.

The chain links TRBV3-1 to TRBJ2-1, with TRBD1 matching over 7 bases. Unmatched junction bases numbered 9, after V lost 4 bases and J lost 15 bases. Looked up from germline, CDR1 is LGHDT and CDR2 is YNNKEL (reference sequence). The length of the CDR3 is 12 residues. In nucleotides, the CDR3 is TGTGCCAGCAGCCCAGGCGACAGGGAAGCGTTCTTC. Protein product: CASSPGDREAFF.

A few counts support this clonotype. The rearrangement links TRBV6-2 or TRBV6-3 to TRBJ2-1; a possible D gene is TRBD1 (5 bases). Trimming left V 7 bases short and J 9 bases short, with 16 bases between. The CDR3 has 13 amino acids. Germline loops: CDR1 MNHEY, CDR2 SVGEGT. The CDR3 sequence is CASISPGWVEQFF. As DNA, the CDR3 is TGTGCCAGCATCTCACCAGGGTGGGTTGAGCAGTTCTTC.

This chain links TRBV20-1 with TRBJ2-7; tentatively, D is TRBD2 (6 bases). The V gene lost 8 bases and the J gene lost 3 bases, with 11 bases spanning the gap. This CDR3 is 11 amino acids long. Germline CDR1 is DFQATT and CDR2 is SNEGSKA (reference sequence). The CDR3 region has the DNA TGCAGTCCGAGACTAGACTACGAGCAGTACGTC. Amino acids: CSPRLDYEQYV.

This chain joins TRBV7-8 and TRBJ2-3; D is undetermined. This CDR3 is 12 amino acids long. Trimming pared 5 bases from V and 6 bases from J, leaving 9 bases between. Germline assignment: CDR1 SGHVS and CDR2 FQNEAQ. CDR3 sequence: CASSGPLDTQYF. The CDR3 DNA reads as TGTGCCAGCAGCGGCCCCCTCGATACGCAGTATTTT.

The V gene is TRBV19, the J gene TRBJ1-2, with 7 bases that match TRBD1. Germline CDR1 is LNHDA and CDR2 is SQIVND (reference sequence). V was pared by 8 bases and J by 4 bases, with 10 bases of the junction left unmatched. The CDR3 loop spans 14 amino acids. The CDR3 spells CASRSTGNAYGYTF. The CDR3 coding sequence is TGTGCCAGTCGATCGACAGGGAACGCCTATGGCTACACCTTC.

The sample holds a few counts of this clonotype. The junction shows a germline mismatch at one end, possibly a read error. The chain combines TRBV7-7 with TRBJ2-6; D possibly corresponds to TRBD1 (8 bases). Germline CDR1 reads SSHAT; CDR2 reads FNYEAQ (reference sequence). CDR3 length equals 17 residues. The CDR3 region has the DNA TGTGCTAGCAGCGCCGGACAGGGAGGGTCTGGGGCCAACGTCCTGACTTTC. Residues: CASSAGQGGSGANVLTF.

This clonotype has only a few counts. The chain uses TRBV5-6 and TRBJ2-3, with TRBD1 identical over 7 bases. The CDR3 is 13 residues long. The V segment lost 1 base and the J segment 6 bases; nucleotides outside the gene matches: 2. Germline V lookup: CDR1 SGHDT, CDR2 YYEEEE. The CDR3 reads CASSLFRGDTQYF. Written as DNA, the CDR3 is TGTGCCAGCAGCTTGTTCAGGGGGGATACGCAGTATTTT. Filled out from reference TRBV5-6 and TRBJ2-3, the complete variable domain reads DAGVTQSPTHLIKTRGQQVTLRCSPKSGHDTVSWYQQALGQGPQFIFQYYEEEERQRGNFPDRFSGHQFPNYSSELNVNALLLGDSALYLCASSLFRGDTQYFGPGTRLTVL.

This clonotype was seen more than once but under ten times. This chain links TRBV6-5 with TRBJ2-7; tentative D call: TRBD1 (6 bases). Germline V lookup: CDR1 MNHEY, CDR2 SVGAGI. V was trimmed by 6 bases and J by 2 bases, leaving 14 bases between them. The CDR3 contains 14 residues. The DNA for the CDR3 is TGTGCCAGCAGCCCGACAGGTCGACCCTACGAGCAGTACGTC. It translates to CASSPTGRPYEQYV.

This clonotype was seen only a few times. The CDR3 spells CASSLSSGGSDEQYF. CDR3 bases: TGTGCCAGCAGTTTGTCTAGCGGGGGGAGTGACGAGCAGTACTTC. The rearrangement uses TRBV6-1 and TRBJ2-7; 11 nucleotides match TRBD2. This CDR3 is built from 15 residues. The trim removed 5 bases at V and 5 bases at J, leaving 8 bases unmatched. Germline V lookup: CDR1 MNHNS, CDR2 SASEGT.

CDR3 sequence reads: CSAISTGQKLFF. The CDR3 bases are TGCAGTGCCATATCAACAGGGCAAAAACTGTTTTTT. The J gene is TRBJ1-4, the V gene TRBV20-1, with D possibly being TRBD1 (6 bases). Germline-derived CDR1 and CDR2 are DFQATT and SNEGSKA (reference sequence). V lost 6 bases, J lost 9 bases, and 14 bases lay in between. This CDR3 has 12 amino acids.

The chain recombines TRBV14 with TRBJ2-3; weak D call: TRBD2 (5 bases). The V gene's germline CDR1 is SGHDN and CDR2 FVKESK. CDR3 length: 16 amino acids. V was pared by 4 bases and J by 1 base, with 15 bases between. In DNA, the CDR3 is TGTGCCAGCAGCCTGGGGAGCATCGTGGGCACAGATACGCAGTATTTT. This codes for CASSLGSIVGTDTQYF.

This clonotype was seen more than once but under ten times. The CDR3 coding sequence is TGCGCCAGCGCTTCTGGGCAGAACACTGAAGCTTTCTTT. It codes for CASASGQNTEAFF. The gene calls are TRBV10-1 and TRBJ1-1; D unresolved. V lost 8 bases, J lost 1 base, and 11 bases lay in between. The germline V gene encodes CDR1 WNHNN and CDR2 SYGVQD (reference sequence). This CDR3 region has 13 residues.

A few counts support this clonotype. DNA for the CDR3: TGTGCCAGCAGTCCCCGGGCTAGCGGGCATGCTGAGCAGTTCTTC. Its protein is CASSPRASGHAEQFF. This chain joins TRBV6-5 and TRBJ2-1, with TRBD2 identical over 8 bases. The CDR3 is 15 residues long. V dropped 5 bases and J dropped 9; count of bases not matched to a gene: 12. The germline gives CDR1 MNHEY, CDR2 SVGAGI.

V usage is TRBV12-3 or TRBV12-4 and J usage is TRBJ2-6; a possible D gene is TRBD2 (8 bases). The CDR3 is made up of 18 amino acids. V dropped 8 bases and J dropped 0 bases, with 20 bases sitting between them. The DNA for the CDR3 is TGTGCCAGCCGGGGGGGCCGGGACAGAAACTCTGGGGCCAACGTCCTGACTTTC. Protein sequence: CASRGGRDRNSGANVLTF.

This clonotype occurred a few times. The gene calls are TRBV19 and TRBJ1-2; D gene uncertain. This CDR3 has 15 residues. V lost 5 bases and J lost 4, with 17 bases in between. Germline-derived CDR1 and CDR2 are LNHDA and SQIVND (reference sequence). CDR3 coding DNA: TGTGCCAGTAGTCCATGGGAATTGGTCTCCTATGGCTACACCTTC. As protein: CASSPWELVSYGYTF.

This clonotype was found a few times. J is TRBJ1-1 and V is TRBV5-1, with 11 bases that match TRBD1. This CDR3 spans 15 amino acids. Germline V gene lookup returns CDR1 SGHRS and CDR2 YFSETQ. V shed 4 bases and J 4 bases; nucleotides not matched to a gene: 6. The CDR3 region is CASSRSGTGGTEAFF. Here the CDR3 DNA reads TGCGCCAGCAGCCGGTCCGGGACAGGGGGCACTGAAGCTTTCTTT.